The rows below give T cell receptor beta chains drawn from one sample of a study of blood T cell repertoires in COVID-19. The method was immunoSEQ multiplex PCR; TCRdb's version includes in-frame clones alone and lacks a portion of them. This repertoire shows approximately 180,000 clones, about 75% found once; its top ten account for 26%. The sample comprised peripheral blood. The receptor set was obtained from a woman in her 70s with acute or convalescent COVID-19. The CDR3 runs from the conserved cysteine through the conserved F or W. D genes are given only for firm matches. Only some rows state a clone size, as once, few, many or a class for expanded clones.

clone_size | d_call | j_call | v_call | cdr3_nt | cdr3_aa
. | TRBD1 | TRBJ1-5 | TRBV7-8 | TGTGCCAGCAGCCCGACAGGGACCGATCAGCCCCAGCATTTT | CASSPTGTDQPQHF
. | TRBD1 | TRBJ2-2 | TRBV5-1 | TGCGCCAGCAGCCCCCCGGGACAGGGCAACACCGGGGAGCTGTTTTTT | CASSPPGQGNTGELFF
. | TRBD1 | TRBJ1-6 | TRBV4-1 | TGCGCCAGCAGCCAAGATCCGGGACAGGGGTATTCACCCCTCCACTTT | CASSQDPGQGYSPLHF
few | TRBD2 | TRBJ2-1 | TRBV5-1 | TGCGCCAGCAGCGTGGGCGGGTCGGGTAGCGGGAGCAATGAGCAGTTCTTC | CASSVGGSGSGSNEQFF
. | . | TRBJ2-4 | TRBV11-2 | TGTGCCAGCAGCTTAGATCAAGGGGAAGGGCACATTCAGTACTTC | CASSLDQGEGHIQYF
. | TRBD1 | TRBJ2-6 | TRBV5-6 | TGTGCCAGCAGCTCGGATACAGGGGTCTCGCGGACTTTC | CASSSDTGVSRTF
few | . | TRBJ1-2 | TRBV29-1 | TGCAGCGTTGTGTGGGTATCAGGTTATGGCTACACCTTC | CSVVWVSGYGYTF
once | . | TRBJ2-7 | TRBV7-9 | TGTGCCAGCAGCTCCCGAGCCCACGAGCAGTACTTC | CASSSRAHEQYF
. | . | TRBJ1-5 | TRBV30 | TGTGCCTGGAGTGGAGGGCCTTATAGCAATCAGCCCCAGCATTTT | CAWSGGPYSNQPQHF
many | . | TRBJ2-1 | TRBV9 | TGTGCCAGCAGCGTAGCGGGAACCGGCGATGAGCAGTTCTTC | CASSVAGTGDEQFF
. | TRBD1 | TRBJ2-7 | TRBV6-5 | TGTGCCAGCAGTTACAACAGGGGCTCCTACGAGCAGTACTTC | CASSYNRGSYEQYF
. | TRBD2 | TRBJ2-1 | TRBV7-3 | TGTGCCAGCAGCTTATTGGGCGGGAGAAGGGCCAATGAGCAGTTCTTC | CASSLLGGRRANEQFF
. | TRBD2 | TRBJ2-3 | TRBV5-1 | TGCGCCAGCAGGGAACCGGGGACTAACACAGATACGCAGTATTTT | CASREPGTNTDTQYF
. | . | TRBJ2-7 | TRBV20-1 | TGCAGTGCTAGTTTCGTTGGTGCCGCCGTTAGCGAGCAGTACTTC | CSASFVGAAVSEQYF
. | . | TRBJ1-2 | TRBV5-4 | TGTGCCAGCAGCTTGGGAGACTCCGCTGCTGTTAACTATGGCTACACCTTC | CASSLGDSAAVNYGYTF